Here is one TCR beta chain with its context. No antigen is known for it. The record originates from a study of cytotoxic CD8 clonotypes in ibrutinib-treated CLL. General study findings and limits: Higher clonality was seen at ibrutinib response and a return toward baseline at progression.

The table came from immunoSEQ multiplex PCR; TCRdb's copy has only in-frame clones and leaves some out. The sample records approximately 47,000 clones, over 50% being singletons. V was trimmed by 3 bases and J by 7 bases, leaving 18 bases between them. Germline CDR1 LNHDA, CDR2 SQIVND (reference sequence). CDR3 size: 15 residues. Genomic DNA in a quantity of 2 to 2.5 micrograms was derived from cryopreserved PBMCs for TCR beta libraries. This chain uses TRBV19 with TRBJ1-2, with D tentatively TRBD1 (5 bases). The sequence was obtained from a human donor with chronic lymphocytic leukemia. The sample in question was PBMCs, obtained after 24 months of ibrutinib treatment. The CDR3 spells CASSIRDRRSGGYTF. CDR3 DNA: TGTGCCAGTAGTATTAGGGACCGCCGTTCGGGTGGCTACACCTTC. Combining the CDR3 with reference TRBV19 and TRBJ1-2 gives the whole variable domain DGGITQSPKYLFRKEGQNVTLSCEQNLNHDAMYWYRQDPGQGLRLIYYSQIVNDFQKGDIAEGYSVSREKKESFPLTVTSAQKNPTAFYLCASSIRDRRSGGYTFGSGTRLTVV.